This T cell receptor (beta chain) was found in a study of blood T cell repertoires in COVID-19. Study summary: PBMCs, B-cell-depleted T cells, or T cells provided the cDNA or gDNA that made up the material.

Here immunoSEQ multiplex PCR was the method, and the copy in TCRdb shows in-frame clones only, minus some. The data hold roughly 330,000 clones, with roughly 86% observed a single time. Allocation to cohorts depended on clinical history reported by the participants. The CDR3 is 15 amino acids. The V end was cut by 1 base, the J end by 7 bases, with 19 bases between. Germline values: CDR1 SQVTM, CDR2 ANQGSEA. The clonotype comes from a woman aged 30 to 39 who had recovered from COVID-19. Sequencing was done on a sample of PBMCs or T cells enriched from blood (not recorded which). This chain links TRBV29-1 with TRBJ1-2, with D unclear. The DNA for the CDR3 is TGCAGCGTTGAAGCAGACGACAACCCGGTGGGTGGCTACACCTTC. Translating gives CSVEADDNPVGGYTF.